The next 28 T cell receptor beta chains were all read from a single sample in a study of cytomegalovirus exposure and HLA in healthy donors. The PCR ran on 60 Vbeta and 13 Jbeta primers. Some clones are missing from TCRdb's copy, which holds only in-frame ones; the method was immunoSEQ multiplex PCR. This sample yields roughly 190,000 clones, of which approximately 78% are seen a single time; 0.7% to 0.95% belongs to the top ten. The sample was PBMCs. The receptors originated from a young woman in good health and CMV-seronegative.

On this clone: At one of its ends the junction is not consistent with the germline gene, which may arise from a read error. The chain uses TRBV5-4 and TRBJ2-1; D is undetermined. The CDR3 is 16 amino acids. Per germline, CDR1 SGHNT and CDR2 YYREEE (reference sequence). In DNA form, the CDR3 reads TGTGCCAGCAGATTGGGGTCGGCAGGCTCCTACAATGAGCAGTTCTTC. This encodes CASRLGSAGSYNEQFF. Full variable domain (missing parts from reference TRBV5-4 and TRBJ2-1): ETGVTQSPTHLIKTRGQQVTLRCSSQSGHNTVSWYQQALGQGPQFIFQYYREEENGRGNFPPRFSGLQFPNYSSELNVNALELDDSALYLCASRLGSAGSYNEQFFGPGTRLTVL.

The sample holds a few counts of this clone. The rearrangement links TRBV2 to TRBJ1-5, with TRBD1 matching 7 bases. The length of the CDR3 is 16 residues. CDR1 is SNHLY and CDR2 is FYNNEI in the germline V gene. J gave up 4 bases and V 9 bases, and 15 bases lay outside the gene matches. CDR3 in DNA: TGTGCCAGTCAATCCCCTGGGACAGCTTTTAATCAGCCCCAGCATTTT. Its protein is CASQSPGTAFNQPQHF.

The chain carries TRBV5-6 and TRBJ2-1; no clear D. Germline values: CDR1 SGHDT, CDR2 YYEEEE. The length of the CDR3 is 15 residues. The V gene lost 1 base and the J gene lost 1 base, with 9 bases spanning the gap. The CDR3 DNA sequence: TGTGCCAGCAGCTTGAATCGCGGTTCCTACAATGAGCAGTTCTTC. Residues: CASSLNRGSYNEQFF.

This clone was picked up one time. This chain uses TRBV7-8 with TRBJ2-1; the D gene is possibly TRBD2 (5 bases). V shed 5 bases and J shed 5 bases, with 13 bases lying between them. The V gene's germline CDR1 is SGHVS and CDR2 FQNEAQ. The CDR3 is 14 residues long. The CDR3 region has the DNA TGTGCCAGCAGCAGAAGGGAGCCAGACAATGAGCAGTTCTTC. It encodes CASSRREPDNEQFF.

CDR3 sequence reads: CASSPRLAGLQWETQYF. The CDR3, as DNA: TGTGCCAGCAGCCCCCGACTAGCGGGGCTACAATGGGAGACCCAGTACTTC. The chain is built from TRBV7-6 and TRBJ2-5; 11 bases are a match to TRBD2. Trimming cost V 5 bases and J 5 bases; bases outside gene matches: 13. The germline V gene has CDR1 SGHVS and CDR2 FNYEAQ. CDR3 size: 17 residues. The variable domain in full, with the rest retrieved from reference TRBV7-6 and TRBJ2-5, is GAGVSQSPRYKVTKRGQDVALRCDPISGHVSLYWYRQALGQGPEFLTYFNYEAQQDKSGLPNDRFSAERPEGSISTLTIQRTEQRDSAMYRCASSPRLAGLQWETQYFGPGTRLLVL.

The chain employs TRBV5-1 and TRBJ1-1, with 10 nucleotides matching TRBD1. The CDR3 contains 14 residues. With 7 bases clipped from V and 5 bases from J, the junction kept 8 bases outside the gene matches. From germline, CDR1 is SGHRS and CDR2 YFSETQ. The CDR3 loop is CASRTGGGVTEAFF. In DNA, the CDR3 is TGCGCCAGCCGGACAGGGGGAGGGGTGACTGAAGCTTTCTTT.

The rearrangement uses TRBV6-1 and TRBJ2-7, with a tentative D call TRBD1 (6 bases). The CDR3 is made up of 16 amino acids. Trimming pared 2 bases from V and 2 bases from J, leaving 16 bases between. Germline V CDR1 and CDR2: MNHNS, SASEGT. In nucleotides, the CDR3 is TGTGCCAGCAGTGAATCCCCCGGACAGATACCCTACGAGCAGTACTTC. Its protein is CASSESPGQIPYEQYF.

The sample holds a few counts of this clone. The gene calls are TRBV19 and TRBJ1-1; maybe TRBD1 (5 bases). V shed 0 bases and J shed 10 bases, with 9 bases lying between them. The V gene's germline CDR1 is LNHDA and CDR2 SQIVND (reference sequence). The CDR3 sequence is 12 residues long. The CDR3 is CASSIEGPTAFF. The CDR3 nucleotides are TGTGCCAGTAGTATAGAGGGGCCTACAGCTTTCTTT.

The chain joins TRBV7-2 to TRBJ2-3; weak D call: TRBD2 (6 bases). CDR3 length: 14 residues. V gave up 5 bases and J gave up 0 bases, with 9 bases separating them. Germline assignment: CDR1 SGHTA and CDR2 FQGNSA. The CDR3 loop reads CASSPRGSTDTQYF. The CDR3 DNA sequence: TGTGCCAGCAGCCCCCGGGGGAGCACAGATACGCAGTATTTT.

A single count supports this clone. V usage is TRBV7-8 and J usage is TRBJ1-1, with D perhaps matching TRBD1 (5 bases). The CDR3 is made up of 14 amino acids. CDR1 and CDR2 from the germline V gene are SGHVS and FQNEAQ. Trimming took off 1 base at V and 7 bases at J, with 13 bases between the two ends. CDR3 sequence: CASSLDSGIYEAFF. Here the CDR3 DNA reads TGTGCCAGCAGCTTAGATTCAGGGATTTATGAAGCTTTCTTT.

This chain connects TRBV7-3 to TRBJ2-7; 9 bases line up with TRBD1. Germline lookup yields CDR1 SGHTA and CDR2 FQGTGA. Trimming cost V 3 bases and J 6 bases; bases outside gene matches: 9. CDR3 size: 15 residues. DNA of the CDR3: TGTGCCAGCAGCTTTCAGCCGGGACAGGGAAGCGAGCAGTACTTC. Its translation: CASSFQPGQGSEQYF.

This clone was detected only once. The V gene is TRBV7-2, the J gene TRBJ1-5; D is unresolved. The V end lost 2 bases, the J end lost 4 bases, and 9 bases lay between the germline ends. Germline values: CDR1 SGHTA, CDR2 FQGNSA. The CDR3 sequence is 14 residues long. Here the CDR3 reads CASSLWPTNQPQHF. CDR3 sequence (DNA): TGTGCCAGCAGCTTATGGCCAACAAATCAGCCCCAGCATTTT.

This clone was observed once. The CDR3, as DNA: TGTGCCAACCTTCCGGGAAACAATCAGCCCCAGCATTTT. Encoded protein: CANLPGNNQPQHF. The rearrangement uses TRBV6-4 and TRBJ1-5; D is undetermined. Trimming took 10 bases from V and 3 from J, leaving 13 bases between them. The CDR3 runs 13 residues. Germline loops: CDR1 MRHNA, CDR2 SNTAGT.

There are a few counts of this clone. Written as DNA, the CDR3 is TGTGCCAGCAGCTTAGGACAGTCCGCAGCTAGCAATCAGCCCCAGCATTTT. As protein: CASSLGQSAASNQPQHF. The chain has TRBV7-9 and TRBJ1-5, with a possible D match to TRBD1 (5 bases). V was clipped by 1 base and J by 0 bases, with 13 bases between them. CDR1 is SEHNR, CDR2 FQNEAQ, per germline (reference sequence). This CDR3 comprises 17 residues.

The chain links TRBV5-8 to TRBJ2-5; 12 nucleotides agree with TRBD2. CDR1 and CDR2 from the germline V gene are SGHTS and YDEGEE. Trimming took 0 bases from V and 5 from J; bases not matched to a gene: 8. The CDR3 covers 17 residues. The CDR3 region is CASSLGRGLAGTETQYF. The CDR3 DNA reads as TGTGCCAGCAGCTTGGGAAGAGGACTAGCGGGGACGGAGACCCAGTACTTC.

The gene calls are TRBV6-6 and TRBJ2-7; the D gene is possibly TRBD1 (6 bases). V was pared by 5 bases and J by 4 bases, with 12 bases between. Germline V gene data show CDR1 as MNHNY and CDR2 as SVGAGI (reference sequence). The CDR3 extends over 13 amino acids. The CDR3 DNA reads TGTGCCAGCAGTCAGGGGAGCACGTACGAGCAGTACTTC. It codes for CASSQGSTYEQYF.

The chain combines TRBV5-4 with TRBJ1-3; TRBD1 agrees at 7 bases. The germline V gene has CDR1 SGHNT and CDR2 YYREEE (reference sequence). The CDR3 extends over 15 amino acids. The J segment lost 0 bases and the V segment lost 4 bases, leaving 4 bases of the junction unmatched. The CDR3 is CASSLGTDSGNTIYF. CDR3 DNA sequence: TGTGCCAGCAGCCTCGGGACAGACTCTGGAAACACCATATATTTT.

The CDR3 region is CASSIRDRGQPQHF. The CDR3 DNA is TGTGCCAGTAGTATTAGGGACAGGGGTCAGCCCCAGCATTTT. The chain has TRBV19 and TRBJ1-5, with 10 positions matching TRBD1. Per the germline V gene, CDR1 is LNHDA and CDR2 is SQIVND (reference sequence). Unmatched junction bases numbered 2, after V lost 3 bases and J lost 6 bases. CDR3 size: 14 residues.

The chain uses TRBV25-1 and TRBJ2-7, with a possible D match to TRBD2 (6 bases). The V gene's germline CDR1 is MGHDK and CDR2 SYGVNS. This CDR3 has 15 amino acids. Trimming removed 5 bases at V and 1 base at J, with 15 bases between. The CDR3 is CASSPQSGSSYEQYF. In DNA, the CDR3 is TGTGCCAGCAGTCCCCAAAGCGGGTCATCCTACGAGCAGTACTTC.

V usage is TRBV19 and J usage is TRBJ1-2; D is unclear. The CDR3 contains 14 residues. V was clipped by 4 bases and J by 8 bases, with 17 bases between them. Germline V gene lookup returns CDR1 LNHDA and CDR2 SQIVND (reference sequence). CDR3 coding DNA: TGTGCCAGTAGTAATTCCGGGAGTCTCGGGGGCTACACCTTC. Amino acids: CASSNSGSLGGYTF.

V and J are TRBV18 and TRBJ2-3; D perhaps matches TRBD2 (5 bases). Trimming removed 3 bases at V and 0 bases at J, with 13 bases between. Germline CDR1 KGHSH, CDR2 LQKENI. The CDR3 runs 16 residues. The CDR3 bases are TGTGCCAGCTCACCGCCGCTAGCCTCAAGCACAGATACGCAGTATTTT. Amino acid sequence: CASSPPLASSTDTQYF.

This sequence joins TRBV7-9 and TRBJ1-1; D is perhaps TRBD1 (5 bases). This CDR3 comprises 12 residues. Trimming pared 5 bases from V and 11 bases from J, leaving 15 bases between. The V gene's germline CDR1 is SEHNR and CDR2 FQNEAQ (reference sequence). CDR3 in amino acids: CASSRGGGLAFF. The CDR3 bases are TGTGCCAGCAGCCGCGGCGGGGGTTTGGCTTTCTTT.

V gene TRBV23-1 combines with J gene TRBJ2-5, with D uncertain. TRBV23-1 is an ORF, and what it does is uncertain. V lost 7 bases, J lost 4 bases, and 16 bases lay in between. The CDR3 is made up of 14 amino acids. The CDR3 reads CASNKTAPGETQYF. CDR3 sequence (DNA): TGCGCCAGCAATAAGACCGCCCCGGGAGAGACCCAGTACTTC.

The CDR3 is CASSVPGQGTHTDTQYF. The DNA of the CDR3 is TGTGCCAGCAGCGTACCGGGACAGGGGACCCACACAGATACGCAGTATTTT. This chain links TRBV2 with TRBJ2-3; 10 bases map to TRBD1. After removal of 6 bases from V and 2 bases from J, the junction contained 11 bases not matched to a gene. The CDR3 length is 17 residues. Germline CDR1 is SNHLY and CDR2 is FYNNEI.

The chain uses TRBV5-1 and TRBJ1-2; 8 bases line up with TRBD1. CDR1 and CDR2 (germline): SGHRS, YFSETQ. CDR3 length equals 13 residues. J gave up 4 bases and V 7 bases, and 6 bases lay outside the gene matches. The CDR3 here is CASRRDRSYGYTF. DNA of the CDR3: TGCGCCAGCCGACGGGACAGGTCCTATGGCTACACCTTC.

This chain links TRBV20-1 with TRBJ1-2; D uncertain. The CDR3 sequence is 11 residues long. Germline assignment: CDR1 DFQATT and CDR2 SNEGSKA (reference sequence). Trimming removed 7 bases at V and 8 bases at J, with 14 bases between. The CDR3 DNA reads as TGCAGTGTAGCGGGTGGGCCGGGCTACACCTTC. The encoded protein is CSVAGGPGYTF.

The chain links TRBV2 to TRBJ2-5, with 10 bases that match TRBD1. V shed 5 bases, J shed 2 bases, and the junction held 5 bases outside the gene matches. CDR3 size: 15 residues. From germline, CDR1 is SNHLY and CDR2 FYNNEI. CDR3 in DNA: TGTGCCAGCAGTCCGGGACAGGGGTTTCAAGAGACCCAGTACTTC. As protein: CASSPGQGFQETQYF.

The chain joins TRBV5-6 to TRBJ2-1; 12 bases map to TRBD2. The CDR3 is made up of 15 amino acids. V lost 1 base to trimming and J lost 9 bases; unmatched junction nucleotides: 5. Germline V lookup: CDR1 SGHDT, CDR2 YYEEEE. Written as DNA, the CDR3 is TGTGCCAGCAGCTTGTTTGGACTAGCGGGATTTGAGCAGTTCTTC. Translation: CASSLFGLAGFEQFF.